These 5 T cell receptor beta chains were all obtained from the same sample, sequenced in a study of cytomegalovirus exposure and HLA in healthy donors. The PCR employed 60 Vbeta primers together with 13 Jbeta primers. Only in-frame clones appear in the TCRdb table, and some are missing; sequencing was by immunoSEQ multiplex PCR. The repertoire has about 160,000 clones, approximately 72% of them found once; the top ten carry less than 1.5%. The sequenced material came from PBMCs. Receptor source: a man aged 45 to 65 in good health and CMV-seronegative.

The chain recombines TRBV4-3 with TRBJ1-2; D is unclear. The CDR3 spans 16 residues. Germline V gene sequence: CDR1 LGHNA, CDR2 YSLEER. V was trimmed by 0 bases and J by 2 bases, leaving 13 bases between them. The CDR3, as DNA: TGCGCCAGCAGCCAAGATAGGAACAGCGGAAACTATGGCTACACCTTC. It translates to CASSQDRNSGNYGYTF.

This rearrangement joins TRBV4-1 to TRBJ1-2, with 8 bases that match TRBD1. Trimming took 0 bases from V and 5 from J; bases not matched to a gene: 8. Germline values: CDR1 MGHRA, CDR2 YSYEKL. The CDR3 is 16 residues long. CDR3 coding DNA: TGCGCCAGCAGCCAAGAGGTAAAGGGGACAGGATATGGCTACACCTTC. Translating gives CASSQEVKGTGYGYTF.

This chain connects TRBV28 to TRBJ2-7; 11 bases line up with TRBD2. With V trimmed by 3 bases and J by 2 bases, 9 bases remained unmatched. Germline V gives CDR1 MDHEN, CDR2 SYDVKM. The CDR3 is 17 residues long. The CDR3 nucleotides are TGTGCCAGCAGTTTTATTCAGGGGACTAGCGGAACCTACGAGCAGTACTTC. As protein: CASSFIQGTSGTYEQYF.

CDR3 in amino acids: CASSRTGNVNTEAFF. For the CDR3, the DNA is TGTGCCAGCAGTCGGACAGGAAACGTGAACACTGAAGCTTTCTTT. This chain uses TRBV2 with TRBJ1-1, with 7 bases fitting TRBD1. The V gene end was trimmed by 5 bases and the J gene end by 0 bases; junction bases not matched to a gene: 6. CDR3 length: 15 amino acids. Germline CDR1 and CDR2: SNHLY and FYNNEI.

The chain employs TRBV7-9 and TRBJ2-2; TRBD1 aligns across 7 bases. Per the germline V gene, CDR1 is SEHNR and CDR2 is FQNEAQ (reference sequence). CDR3 length equals 15 residues. With V trimmed by 4 bases and J by 5 bases, 7 bases remained unmatched. The CDR3 protein is CASSSYRGRTGELFF. DNA of the CDR3: TGTGCCAGCAGCTCATACAGGGGCCGGACCGGGGAGCTGTTTTTT.